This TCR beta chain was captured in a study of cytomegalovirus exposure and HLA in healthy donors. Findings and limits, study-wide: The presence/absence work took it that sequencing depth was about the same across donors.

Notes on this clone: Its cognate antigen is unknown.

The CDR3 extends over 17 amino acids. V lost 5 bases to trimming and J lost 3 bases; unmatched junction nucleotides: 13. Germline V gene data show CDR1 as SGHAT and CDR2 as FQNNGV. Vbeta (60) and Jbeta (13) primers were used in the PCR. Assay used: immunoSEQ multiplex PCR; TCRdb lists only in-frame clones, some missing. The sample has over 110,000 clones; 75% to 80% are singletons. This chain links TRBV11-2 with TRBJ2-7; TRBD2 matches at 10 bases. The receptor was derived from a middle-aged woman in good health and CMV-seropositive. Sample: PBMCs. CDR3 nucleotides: TGTGCCAGCAGCCTGGAGCCCCTCTTAGCGGGAGGCTACGAGCAGTACTTC. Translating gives CASSLEPLLAGGYEQYF.